The rows below give T cell receptor beta chains drawn from one sample of a study of T cell responses to AZD1222 COVID-19 vaccine. The protocol was immunoSEQ multiplex PCR, while the TCRdb copy is restricted to in-frame clones and leaves out a portion. The sample lists some 200,000 clones, approximately 91% occurring once. The sample in question was peripheral blood, obtained 28 days after the second AZD1222 dose. Receptors originate from an adult who received the AZD1222 COVID-19 vaccine. Both conserved end residues are part of each CDR3. Not all rows give a size; the values are once, few, many and, for expanded clones, a class.

NA	TRBV5-6	TRBJ1-1	CASSLEGLIRTTEAFF
NA	TRBV4-3	TRBJ1-2	CASSPLPRTGVRGYTF
NA	TRBV6-6	TRBJ2-7	CASSYPERDNSYEQYF
NA	TRBV27	TRBJ1-3	CASSLGGGGNTIYF
NA	TRBV4-1	TRBJ1-1	CASSQDEVRVKNTEAFF
NA	TRBV24-1	TRBJ2-1	CATSDVYNEQFF
NA	TRBV28	TRBJ1-1	CASTQQYLEAFF
NA	TRBV9	TRBJ1-1	CASSVLRQGPTEAFF
few	TRBV7-2	TRBJ1-5	CASTPARNQPQHF
NA	TRBV19	TRBJ1-3	CASSIGSDIGNTIYF
few	TRBV9	TRBJ2-1	CASSPEPGYGPYNEQFF
NA	TRBV10-3	TRBJ1-6	CAISQGNSPLHF
NA	TRBV7-2	TRBJ2-7	CASSPDRGFSYEQYF
NA	TRBV7-3	TRBJ2-2	CASRERGGPGELFF
NA	TRBV7-5	TRBJ1-3	CARSLDCGAGGNTIYF
NA	TRBV4-2	TRBJ2-7	CASSQDRRQLSYEQYF
NA	TRBV6-5	TRBJ1-4	CASSPRQGREKLFF
once	TRBV5-6	TRBJ1-5	CASSFWAGNQPQHF
NA	TRBV5-5	TRBJ1-2	CASSQRRIPRGIWGYTF
NA	TRBV6-1	TRBJ1-2	CASSDRQGSNYGYTF
NA	TRBV4-1	TRBJ1-3	CASSQLGDSGNTIYF
few	TRBV4-2	TRBJ2-7	CASSQEILAGAQGEQYF
few	TRBV30	TRBJ1-3	CAWSVRGAVSGNTIYF
NA	TRBV7-2	TRBJ2-7	CASSLGVSGGLESSYEQYF
NA	TRBV4-3	TRBJ2-7	CASSQARGRYEQYF
NA	TRBV5-8	TRBJ2-2	CASRKTGVNTGELFF
NA	TRBV5-6	TRBJ1-6	CASSLVARAGSPLHF
NA	TRBV4-2	TRBJ2-2	CASSQDYLTTGELFF
NA	TRBV6-5	TRBJ2-1	CASSPRGQVIEQFF
NA	TRBV9	TRBJ1-1	CASSPNPGHNLRWRTEAFF
NA	TRBV5-6	TRBJ2-5	CASSLLDTKETQYF
NA	TRBV6-2/TRBV6-3	TRBJ2-2	CASSYNPGELFF
NA	TRBV19	TRBJ2-1	CASSLHQWQFF
NA	TRBV10-2	TRBJ1-1	CASSVTDYTEAFF
NA	TRBV27	TRBJ1-5	CASSSGQGTGSNQPQHF
NA	TRBV2	TRBJ1-5	CASSSGTLNQPQHF
NA	TRBV18	TRBJ1-5	CASSLTRQNSNQPQHF
NA	TRBV6-5	TRBJ2-7	CASRGLADTFEQYF
NA	TRBV19	TRBJ2-7	CASSFATSTYEQYF
NA	TRBV5-1	TRBJ2-7	CASSLGGGSYEQYF